The 7 T cell receptor beta chains presented below share a single source sample, sequenced in a study of a mutant IDH1 vaccine in newly diagnosed glioma. Here immunoSEQ multiplex PCR was the method, and the copy in TCRdb shows in-frame clones only, minus some. Here the sample spans about 16,000 clones, almost 80% being singletons. As to time point: baseline, week 1 (first vaccination visit). Stated treatment: pre-vaccination baseline after standard-of-care therapy. The sequencing here drew on PBMCs, taken from a glioma patient treated with radiotherapy, temozolomide or both. The source of these receptors is a man aged 40-55 years with glioma.

This chain uses TRBV2 with TRBJ2-2; no clear D. The V end was cut by 1 base, the J end by 4 bases, with 10 bases between. This CDR3 region has 15 residues. CDR1 is SNHLY and CDR2 is FYNNEI in the germline V gene. The chain's CDR3 is CASSEVGGRTGELFF. The CDR3 DNA sequence: TGTGCCAGCAGTGAAGTTGGCGGCCGCACCGGGGAGCTGTTTTTT.

This clone was seen more than once but under ten times. The rearrangement uses TRBV6-1 and TRBJ2-2; maybe TRBD2 (6 bases). This CDR3 spans 13 amino acids. CDR1 is MNHNS, CDR2 SASEGT, per germline. Between the trimmed V and J ends, which lost 8 bases and 1 base, there was a span of 8 bases. The CDR3: CASLALNTGELFF. The DNA for the CDR3 is TGTGCCAGCCTAGCGTTGAACACCGGGGAGCTGTTTTTT.

The rearrangement uses TRBV20-1 and TRBJ2-5; D unresolved. The ends were cut back, 6 bases at V and 7 bases at J, with 12 bases in the middle. The germline CDR1 and CDR2 sequences are DFQATT and SNEGSKA (reference sequence). The length of the CDR3 is 11 residues. CDR3 sequence: CSAYSHGTQYF. The CDR3, as DNA: TGCAGTGCCTATTCCCACGGGACCCAGTACTTC.

The sample holds one count of this clone. CDR3 sequence (DNA): TGTGCCAGCAGCTTAATTGCGGGGACTGGAAACACCATATATTTT. Protein: CASSLIAGTGNTIYF. The chain recombines TRBV11-2 with TRBJ1-3; no definite D call. The V end was cut by 2 bases, the J end by 2 bases, with 10 bases between. Germline assignment: CDR1 SGHAT and CDR2 FQNNGV. The CDR3 spans 15 residues.

This sequence joins TRBV19 and TRBJ2-2; tentative D call: TRBD1 (6 bases). The CDR3 is made up of 15 amino acids. Trimming took off 4 bases at V and 8 bases at J, with 17 bases between the two ends. The V gene's germline CDR1 is LNHDA and CDR2 SQIVND (reference sequence). In DNA form, the CDR3 reads TGTGCCAGTAGTAGGGACACCCGACTTCAGGGGGAGCTGTTTTTT. Amino acids: CASSRDTRLQGELFF.

V is TRBV7-2 and J is TRBJ2-7, with 9 bases that match TRBD1. V was pared by 3 bases and J by 2 bases, with 2 bases of the junction left unmatched. Germline V CDR1 and CDR2: SGHTA, FQGNSA. The CDR3 has 14 amino acids. The DNA for the CDR3 is TGTGCCAGCAGCTTCCGGACAGGGGCCTACGAGCAGTACGTC. This gives the protein CASSFRTGAYEQYV.

This clone was seen a single time. V and J are TRBV11-3 and TRBJ2-3, with 16 bases identical to TRBD2. Trimming cost V 5 bases and J 5 bases; bases outside gene matches: 7. Looked up from germline, CDR1 is SGHNT and CDR2 is YENEEA. CDR3 size: 17 residues. The CDR3 sequence: CASSTGTSGRARDTQYF. CDR3 in DNA: TGTGCCAGCAGCACCGGGACTAGCGGGAGGGCCAGAGATACGCAGTATTTT.